The clone carrying this T cell receptor (beta chain) was counted between two and nine times. Its target is unknown. Using its own MiXCR run on the multiplex PCR reads, TCRdb lists one record per CDR3 protein. The sample contains under 300,000 distinct CDR3 sequences, nearly 35% of which appear only once. Germline CDR1 is KGHDR and CDR2 is SFDVKD. The CDR3 loop spans 14 amino acids. Trimming pared 3 bases from V and 7 bases from J, leaving 12 bases between. This specimen belongs to a study of breast tumors, draining lymph nodes, adjacent tissues. The lymph nodes were axillary draining lymph nodes from breast cancer patients. Study-wide findings and caveats: Most tumor T cells seemingly derive from lymph node, then expand in tumor. Luminal-like breast cancer showed significantly greater tumor-nontumor repertoire similarity than basal-like breast cancer did. Tumors had less TCR diversity than lymph nodes, more than nontumor tissue. Tumor T cell lymph node origin was a supported hypothesis, not proven.

The J gene is TRBJ2-1, the V gene TRBV24-1; TRBD2 is a possible D gene (7 bases). The sequence came from a female donor with breast cancer. Some clones in this sample may be carry-over from other donors' samples. Sequenced: axillary lymph node tissue. The CDR3 sequence: CATSDPRGANEQFF. In DNA form, the CDR3 reads TGTGCCACCAGTGATCCCCGGGGGGCGAATGAGCAGTTCTTC.